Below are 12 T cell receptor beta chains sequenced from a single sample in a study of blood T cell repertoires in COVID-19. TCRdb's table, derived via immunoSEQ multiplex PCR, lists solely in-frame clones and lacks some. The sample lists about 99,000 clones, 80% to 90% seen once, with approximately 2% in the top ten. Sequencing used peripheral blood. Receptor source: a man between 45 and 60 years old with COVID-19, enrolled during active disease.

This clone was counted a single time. The CDR3 is CASSPLKTSGHTDTQYF. DNA of the CDR3: TGTGCCAGCTCACCTCTAAAAACTAGCGGCCACACAGATACGCAGTATTTT. The chain has TRBV18 and TRBJ2-3; TRBD2 matches 8 bases. The CDR3 length is 17 residues. Germline loops: CDR1 KGHSH, CDR2 LQKENI. With V trimmed by 3 bases and J by 2 bases, 10 bases remained unmatched.

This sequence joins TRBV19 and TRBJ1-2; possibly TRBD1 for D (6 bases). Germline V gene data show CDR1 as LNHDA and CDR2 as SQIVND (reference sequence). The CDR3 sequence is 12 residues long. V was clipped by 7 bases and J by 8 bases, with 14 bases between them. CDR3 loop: CASKDSSEGYTF. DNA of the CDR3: TGTGCCAGTAAGGACAGTTCGGAGGGCTACACCTTC.

This CDR3 is CASSSTTGVYGYTF. Here the CDR3 DNA reads TGTGCCAGCAGTTCCACGACAGGCGTCTATGGCTACACCTTC. This sequence joins TRBV27 and TRBJ1-2; D perhaps matches TRBD1 (6 bases). V was shortened by 4 bases and J by 4 bases, with 13 bases between the two germline ends. This CDR3 comprises 14 residues. CDR1 MNHEY and CDR2 SMNVEV come from the germline V gene (reference sequence).

The CDR3 DNA reads as TGCGCCAGCAGCAAACAGGGATTATACCAAGAGACCCAGTACTTC. It encodes CASSKQGLYQETQYF. This chain connects TRBV5-1 to TRBJ2-5; weak D call: TRBD1 (6 bases). V was pared by 4 bases and J by 0 bases, with 13 bases between. This CDR3 has 15 residues. Germline V gene sequence: CDR1 SGHRS, CDR2 YFSETQ.

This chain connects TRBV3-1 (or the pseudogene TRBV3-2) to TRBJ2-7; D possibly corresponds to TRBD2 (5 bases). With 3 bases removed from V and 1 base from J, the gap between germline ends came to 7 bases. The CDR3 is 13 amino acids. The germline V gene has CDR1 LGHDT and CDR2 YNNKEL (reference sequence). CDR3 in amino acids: CASSHGMSYEQYF. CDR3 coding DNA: TGTGCCAGCAGCCACGGGATGTCCTACGAGCAGTACTTC.

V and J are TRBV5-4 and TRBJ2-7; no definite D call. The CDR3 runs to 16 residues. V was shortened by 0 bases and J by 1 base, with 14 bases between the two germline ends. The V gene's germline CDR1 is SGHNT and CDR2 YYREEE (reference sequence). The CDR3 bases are TGTGCCAGCAGCTTGGGGCCCCCCCAGGATTCCTACGAGCAGTACTTC. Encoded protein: CASSLGPPQDSYEQYF.

The CDR3 reads CASSLAFRRHPEAFF. CDR3 in DNA: TGCGCCAGCAGCTTGGCCTTTAGGCGGCACCCTGAAGCTTTCTTT. The chain has TRBV5-1 and TRBJ1-1; D call uncertain. Between the trimmed V and J ends, which lost 0 bases and 6 bases, there was a span of 15 bases. The CDR3 length is 15 residues. Germline CDR1 is SGHRS and CDR2 is YFSETQ.

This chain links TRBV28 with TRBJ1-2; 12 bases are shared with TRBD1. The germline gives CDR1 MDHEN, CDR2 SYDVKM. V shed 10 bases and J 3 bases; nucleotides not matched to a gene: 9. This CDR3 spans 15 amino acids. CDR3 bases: TGTGCCATTAGGCTGGGACAGGGGGCCGACTATGGCTACACCTTC. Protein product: CAIRLGQGADYGYTF.

In nucleotides, the CDR3 is TGTGCCAGTAGTAGACAGGGGGTAAAAGTTTCTGAAGCTTTCTTT. Translation gives CASSRQGVKVSEAFF. V usage is TRBV19 and J usage is TRBJ1-1, with 9 bases aligning to TRBD1. Germline loops: CDR1 LNHDA, CDR2 SQIVND (reference sequence). The CDR3 spans 15 residues. With 4 bases clipped from V and 6 bases from J, the junction kept 9 bases outside the gene matches.

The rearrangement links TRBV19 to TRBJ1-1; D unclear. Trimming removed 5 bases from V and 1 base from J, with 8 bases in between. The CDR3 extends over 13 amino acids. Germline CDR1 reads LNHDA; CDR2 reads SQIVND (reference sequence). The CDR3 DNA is TGTGCCAGTAGTCCCCACAAGAACACTGAAGCTTTCTTT. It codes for CASSPHKNTEAFF. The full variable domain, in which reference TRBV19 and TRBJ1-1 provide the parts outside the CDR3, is DGGITQSPKYLFRKEGQNVTLSCEQNLNHDAMYWYRQDPGQGLRLIYYSQIVNDFQKGDIAEGYSVSREKKESFPLTVTSAQKNPTAFYLCASSPHKNTEAFFGQGTRLTVV.

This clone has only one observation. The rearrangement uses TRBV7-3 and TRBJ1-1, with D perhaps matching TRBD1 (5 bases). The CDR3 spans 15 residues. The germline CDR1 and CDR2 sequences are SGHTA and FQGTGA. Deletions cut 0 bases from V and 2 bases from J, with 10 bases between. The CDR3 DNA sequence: TGTGCCAGCAGCTTAACTGGGGCGGGAAACACTGAAGCTTTCTTT. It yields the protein CASSLTGAGNTEAFF.

CDR3 sequence: CASSIVVAGNSPLHF. As DNA, the CDR3 is TGTGCCAGTAGTATAGTAGTAGCGGGGAATTCACCCCTCCACTTT. The genes are TRBV19 and TRBJ1-6; D remains unclear. V was trimmed by 1 base and J by 7 bases, leaving 11 bases between them. CDR3 length: 15 residues. The germline V gene encodes CDR1 LNHDA and CDR2 SQIVND (reference sequence).